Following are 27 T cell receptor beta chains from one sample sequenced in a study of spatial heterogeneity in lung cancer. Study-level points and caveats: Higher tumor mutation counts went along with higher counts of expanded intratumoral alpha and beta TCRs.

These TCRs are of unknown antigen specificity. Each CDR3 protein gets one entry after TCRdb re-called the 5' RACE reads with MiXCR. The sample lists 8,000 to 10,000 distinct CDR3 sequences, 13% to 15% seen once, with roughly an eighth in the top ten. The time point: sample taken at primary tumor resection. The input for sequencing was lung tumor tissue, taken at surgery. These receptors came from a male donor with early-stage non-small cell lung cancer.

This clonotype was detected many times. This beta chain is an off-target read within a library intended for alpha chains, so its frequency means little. CDR3 protein: CASRETETQYF. For the CDR3, the DNA is TGTGCCAGCAGGGAAACAGAGACCCAGTACTTC. The chain links TRBV6-6 to TRBJ2-5; no clear D gene. Germline lookup yields CDR1 MNHNY and CDR2 SVGAGI (reference sequence). The CDR3 loop spans 11 amino acids. V was clipped by 6 bases and J by 4 bases, with 6 bases between them.

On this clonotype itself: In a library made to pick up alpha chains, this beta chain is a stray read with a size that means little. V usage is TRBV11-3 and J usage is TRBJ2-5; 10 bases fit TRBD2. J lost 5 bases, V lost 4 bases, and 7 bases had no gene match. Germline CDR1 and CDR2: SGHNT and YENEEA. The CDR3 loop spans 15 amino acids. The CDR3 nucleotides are TGTGCCAGCAGCTCCTCTAGCGGGAGCGGGGAGACCCAGTACTTC. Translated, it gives CASSSSSGSGETQYF.

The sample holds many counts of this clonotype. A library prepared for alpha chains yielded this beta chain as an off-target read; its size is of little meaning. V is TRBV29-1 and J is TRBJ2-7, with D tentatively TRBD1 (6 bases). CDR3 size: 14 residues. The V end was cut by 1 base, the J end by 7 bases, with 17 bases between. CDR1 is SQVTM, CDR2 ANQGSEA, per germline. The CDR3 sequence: CSVEGVGGDWEQYF. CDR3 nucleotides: TGCAGCGTTGAAGGTGTAGGGGGTGATTGGGAGCAGTACTTC.

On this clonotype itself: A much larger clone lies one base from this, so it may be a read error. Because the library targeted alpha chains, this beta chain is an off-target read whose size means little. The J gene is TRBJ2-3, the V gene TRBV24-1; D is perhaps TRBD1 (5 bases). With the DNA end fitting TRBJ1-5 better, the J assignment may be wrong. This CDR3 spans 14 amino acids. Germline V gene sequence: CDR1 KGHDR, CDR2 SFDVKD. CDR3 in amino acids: CATSDGAQRHTQHF. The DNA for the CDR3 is TGTGCCACCAGTGATGGGGCCCAGCGACATACGCAGCATTTT.

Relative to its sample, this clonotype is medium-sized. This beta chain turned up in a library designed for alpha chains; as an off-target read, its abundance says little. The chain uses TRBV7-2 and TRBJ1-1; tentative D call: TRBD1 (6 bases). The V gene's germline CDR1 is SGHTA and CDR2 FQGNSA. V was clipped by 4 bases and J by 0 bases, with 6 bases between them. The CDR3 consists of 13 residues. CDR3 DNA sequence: TGTGCCAGCAGCTGGGGGCTGAACACTGAAGCTTTCTTT. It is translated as CASSWGLNTEAFF. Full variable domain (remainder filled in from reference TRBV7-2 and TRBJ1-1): GAGVSQSPSNKVTEKGKDVELRCDPISGHTALYWYRQSLGQGLEFLIYFQGNSAPDKSGLPSDRFSAERTGGSVSTLTIQRTQQEDSAVYLCASSWGLNTEAFFGQGTRLTVV.

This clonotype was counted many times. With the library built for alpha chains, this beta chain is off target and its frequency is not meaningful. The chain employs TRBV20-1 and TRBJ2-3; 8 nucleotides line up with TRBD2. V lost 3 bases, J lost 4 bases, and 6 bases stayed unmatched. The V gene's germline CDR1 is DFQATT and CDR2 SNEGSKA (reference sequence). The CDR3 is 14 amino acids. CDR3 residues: CSASLAGPSDTQYF. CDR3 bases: TGCAGTGCTAGTTTAGCGGGACCCTCAGATACGCAGTATTTT.

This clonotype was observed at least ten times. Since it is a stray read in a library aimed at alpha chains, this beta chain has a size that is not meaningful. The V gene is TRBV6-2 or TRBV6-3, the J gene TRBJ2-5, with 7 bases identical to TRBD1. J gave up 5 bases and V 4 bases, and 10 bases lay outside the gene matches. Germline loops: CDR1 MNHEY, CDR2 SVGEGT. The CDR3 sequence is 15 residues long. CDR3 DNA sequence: TGTGCCAGCAGTTCCCTACACACAGGGGCCGAGACCCAGTACTTC. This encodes CASSSLHTGAETQYF.

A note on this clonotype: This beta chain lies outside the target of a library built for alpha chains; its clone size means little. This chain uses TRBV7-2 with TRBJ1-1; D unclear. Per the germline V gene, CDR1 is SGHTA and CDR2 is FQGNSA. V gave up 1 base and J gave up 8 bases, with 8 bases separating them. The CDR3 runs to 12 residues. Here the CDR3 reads CASSLVMGEAFF. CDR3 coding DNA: TGTGCCAGCAGCTTAGTGATGGGAGAAGCTTTCTTT.

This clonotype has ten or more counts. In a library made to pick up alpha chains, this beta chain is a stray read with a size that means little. The CDR3 coding sequence is TGCAGTGCTAGAACCTTTACTGGAGGTCACACCGGGGAGCTGTTTTTT. Amino acid sequence: CSARTFTGGHTGELFF. The J gene is TRBJ2-2, the V gene TRBV20-1; D is possibly TRBD2 (5 bases). The CDR3 sequence is 16 residues long. Per the germline V gene, CDR1 is DFQATT and CDR2 is SNEGSKA (reference sequence). V lost 2 bases to trimming and J lost 3 bases, with 16 bases between them.

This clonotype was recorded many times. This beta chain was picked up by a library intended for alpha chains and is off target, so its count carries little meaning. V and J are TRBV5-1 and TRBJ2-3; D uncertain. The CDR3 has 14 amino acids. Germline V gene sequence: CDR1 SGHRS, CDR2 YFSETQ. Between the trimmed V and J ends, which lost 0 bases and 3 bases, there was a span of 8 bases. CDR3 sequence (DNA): TGCGCCAGCAGCTTGGGGACGTTAACAGATACGCAGTATTTT. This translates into CASSLGTLTDTQYF.

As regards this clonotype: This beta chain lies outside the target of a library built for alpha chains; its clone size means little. CDR3 amino acids: CASSYSLSGANVLTF. CDR3 in DNA: TGTGCCAGCAGTTATAGCCTCTCTGGGGCCAACGTCCTGACTTTC. V gene TRBV7-9 combines with J gene TRBJ2-6; no clear D gene. Germline V gene data show CDR1 as SEHNR and CDR2 as FQNEAQ (reference sequence). The CDR3 runs 15 residues. V dropped 6 bases and J dropped 0 bases, with 9 bases sitting between them. The complete variable domain, with remaining parts taken from reference TRBV7-9 and TRBJ2-6, reads DTGVSQNPRHKITKRGQNVTFRCDPISEHNRLYWYRQTLGQGPEFLTYFQNEAQLEKSRLLSDRFSAERPKGSFSTLEIQRTEQGDSAMYLCASSYSLSGANVLTFGAGSRLTVL.

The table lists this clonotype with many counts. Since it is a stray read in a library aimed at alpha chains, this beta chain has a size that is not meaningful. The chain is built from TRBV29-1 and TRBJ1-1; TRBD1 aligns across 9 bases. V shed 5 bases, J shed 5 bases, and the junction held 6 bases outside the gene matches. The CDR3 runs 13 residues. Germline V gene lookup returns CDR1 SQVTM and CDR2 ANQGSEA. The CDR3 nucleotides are TGCAGCGTTCGGACAGGGGCGTTGACTGAAGCTTTCTTT. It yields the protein CSVRTGALTEAFF. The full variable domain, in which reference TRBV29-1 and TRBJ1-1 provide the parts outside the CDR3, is SAVISQKPSRDICQRGTSLTIQCQVDSQVTMMFWYRQQPGQSLTLIATANQGSEATYESGFVIDKFPISRPNLTFSTLTVSNMSPEDSSIYLCSVRTGALTEAFFGQGTRLTVV.

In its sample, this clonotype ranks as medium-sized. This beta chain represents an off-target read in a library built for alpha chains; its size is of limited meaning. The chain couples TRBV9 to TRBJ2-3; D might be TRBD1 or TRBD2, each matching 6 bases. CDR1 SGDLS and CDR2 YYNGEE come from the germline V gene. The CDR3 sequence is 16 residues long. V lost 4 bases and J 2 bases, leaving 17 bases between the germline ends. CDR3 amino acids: CASSPRGPPHTDTQYF. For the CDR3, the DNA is TGTGCCAGCAGCCCCCGGGGGCCCCCCCACACAGATACGCAGTATTTT.

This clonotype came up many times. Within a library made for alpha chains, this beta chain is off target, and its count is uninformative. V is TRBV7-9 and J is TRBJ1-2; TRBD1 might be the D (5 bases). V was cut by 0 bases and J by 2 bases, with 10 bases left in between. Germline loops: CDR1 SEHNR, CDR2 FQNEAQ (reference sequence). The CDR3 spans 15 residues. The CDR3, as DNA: TGTGCCAGCAGCTTAGCAGCAGGGAAGAACTATGGCTACACCTTC. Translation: CASSLAAGKNYGYTF. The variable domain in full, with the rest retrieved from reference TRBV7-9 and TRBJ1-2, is DTGVSQNPRHKITKRGQNVTFRCDPISEHNRLYWYRQTLGQGPEFLTYFQNEAQLEKSRLLSDRFSAERPKGSFSTLEIQRTEQGDSAMYLCASSLAAGKNYGYTFGSGTRLTVV.

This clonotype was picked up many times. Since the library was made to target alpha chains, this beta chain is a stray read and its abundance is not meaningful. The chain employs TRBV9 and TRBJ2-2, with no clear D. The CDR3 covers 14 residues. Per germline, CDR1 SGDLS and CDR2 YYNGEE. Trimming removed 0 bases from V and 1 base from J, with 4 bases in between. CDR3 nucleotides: TGTGCCAGCAGCGTAGCAGGGAACACCGGGGAGCTGTTTTTT. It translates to CASSVAGNTGELFF.

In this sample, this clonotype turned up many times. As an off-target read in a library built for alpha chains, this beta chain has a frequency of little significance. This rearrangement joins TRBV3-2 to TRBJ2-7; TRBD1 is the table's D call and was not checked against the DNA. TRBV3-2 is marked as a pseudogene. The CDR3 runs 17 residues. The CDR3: CASSQDFLIGGLYEQYF. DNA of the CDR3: TGTGCCAGCAGCCAAGATTTTTTGATTGGGGGGCTCTACGAGCAGTACTTC.

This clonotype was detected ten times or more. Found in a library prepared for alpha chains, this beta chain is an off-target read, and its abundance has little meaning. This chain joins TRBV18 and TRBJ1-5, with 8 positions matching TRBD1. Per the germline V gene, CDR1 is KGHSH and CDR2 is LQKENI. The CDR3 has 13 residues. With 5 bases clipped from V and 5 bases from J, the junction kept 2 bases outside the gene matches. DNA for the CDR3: TGTGCCAGCTCAACGGACAGGGATCAGCCCCAGCATTTT. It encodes CASSTDRDQPQHF. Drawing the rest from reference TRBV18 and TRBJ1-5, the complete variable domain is NAGVMQNPRHLVRRRGQEARLRCSPMKGHSHVYWYRQLPEEGLKFMVYLQKENIIDESGMPKERFSAEFPKEGPSILRIQQVVRGDSAAYFCASSTDRDQPQHFGDGTRLSIL.

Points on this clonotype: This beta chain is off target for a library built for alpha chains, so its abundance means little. CDR3 residues: CASSPPGQGSEKLFF. The CDR3 DNA reads TGTGCCAGCAGTCCTCCGGGACAGGGAAGTGAAAAACTGTTTTTT. V gene TRBV6-6 combines with J gene TRBJ1-4; 9 nucleotides align to TRBD1. Germline CDR1 and CDR2: MNHNY and SVGAGI (reference sequence). The CDR3 covers 15 residues. The junction had 8 bases not matched to a gene; V was cut back by 5 bases and J by 7 bases.

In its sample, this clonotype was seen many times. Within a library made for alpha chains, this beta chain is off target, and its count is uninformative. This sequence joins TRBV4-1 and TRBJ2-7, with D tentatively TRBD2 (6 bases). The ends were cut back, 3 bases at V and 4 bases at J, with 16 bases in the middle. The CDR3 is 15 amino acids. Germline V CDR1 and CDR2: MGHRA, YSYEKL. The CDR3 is CASSQVGGSGYEQYF. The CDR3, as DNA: TGCGCCAGCAGCCAGGTTGGGGGGAGTGGTTACGAGCAGTACTTC.

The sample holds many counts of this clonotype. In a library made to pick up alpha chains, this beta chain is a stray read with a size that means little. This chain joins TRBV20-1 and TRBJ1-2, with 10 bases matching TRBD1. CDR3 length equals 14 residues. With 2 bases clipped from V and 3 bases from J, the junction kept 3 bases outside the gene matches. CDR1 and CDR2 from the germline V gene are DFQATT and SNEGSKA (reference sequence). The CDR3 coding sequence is TGCAGTGCTAGACCGGGACAGGGGTACTATGGCTACACCTTC. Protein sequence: CSARPGQGYYGYTF.

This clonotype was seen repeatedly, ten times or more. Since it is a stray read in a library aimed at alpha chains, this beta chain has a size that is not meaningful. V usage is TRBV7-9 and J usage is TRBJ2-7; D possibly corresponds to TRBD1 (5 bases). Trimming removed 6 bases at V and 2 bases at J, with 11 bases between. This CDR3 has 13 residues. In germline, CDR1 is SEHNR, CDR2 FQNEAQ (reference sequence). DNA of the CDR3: TGTGCCAGCAGAGGAACAGGTACCTACGAGCAGTACTTC. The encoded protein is CASRGTGTYEQYF.

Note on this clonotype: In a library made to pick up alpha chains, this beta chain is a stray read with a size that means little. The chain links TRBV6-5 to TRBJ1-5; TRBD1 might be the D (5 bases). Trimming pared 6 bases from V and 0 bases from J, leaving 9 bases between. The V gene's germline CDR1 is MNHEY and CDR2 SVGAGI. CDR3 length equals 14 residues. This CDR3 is CASSRQSSNQPQHF. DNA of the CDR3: TGTGCCAGCAGCAGACAGTCTAGCAATCAGCCCCAGCATTTT.

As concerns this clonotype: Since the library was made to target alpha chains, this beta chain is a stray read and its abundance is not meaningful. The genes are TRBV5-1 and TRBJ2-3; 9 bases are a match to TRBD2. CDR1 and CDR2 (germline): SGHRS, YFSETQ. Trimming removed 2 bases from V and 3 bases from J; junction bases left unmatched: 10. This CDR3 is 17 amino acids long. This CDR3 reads CASSFGGRAGRTDTQYF. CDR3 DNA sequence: TGCGCCAGCAGCTTTGGCGGGAGGGCCGGAAGAACAGATACGCAGTATTTT.

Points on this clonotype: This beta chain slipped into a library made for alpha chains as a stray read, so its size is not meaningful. The CDR3 DNA reads as TGCGCCAGCAGTGATGCCGGGCAAGAGACCCAGTACTTC. This sequence encodes CASSDAGQETQYF. The chain employs TRBV10-2 and TRBJ2-5; no clear D gene. This CDR3 has 13 amino acids. Trimming took 3 bases from V and 2 from J, leaving 7 bases between them. CDR1 is WSHSY and CDR2 is SAAADI in the germline V gene.

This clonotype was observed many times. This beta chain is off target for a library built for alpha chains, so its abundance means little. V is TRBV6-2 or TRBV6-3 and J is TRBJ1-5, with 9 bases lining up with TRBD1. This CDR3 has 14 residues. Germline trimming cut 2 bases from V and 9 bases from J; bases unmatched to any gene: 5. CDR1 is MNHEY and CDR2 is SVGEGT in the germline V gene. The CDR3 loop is CASSYGTGLLPQHF. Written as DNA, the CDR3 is TGTGCCAGCAGTTACGGGACAGGGTTACTGCCCCAGCATTTT.

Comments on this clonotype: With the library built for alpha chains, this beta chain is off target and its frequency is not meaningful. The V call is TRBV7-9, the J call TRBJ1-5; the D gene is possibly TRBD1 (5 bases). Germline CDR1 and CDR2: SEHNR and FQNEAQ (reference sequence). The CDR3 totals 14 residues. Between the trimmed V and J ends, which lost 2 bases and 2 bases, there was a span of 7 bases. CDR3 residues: CASSLLGGNQPQHF. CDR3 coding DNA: TGTGCCAGCAGCTTATTGGGGGGCAATCAGCCCCAGCATTTT.

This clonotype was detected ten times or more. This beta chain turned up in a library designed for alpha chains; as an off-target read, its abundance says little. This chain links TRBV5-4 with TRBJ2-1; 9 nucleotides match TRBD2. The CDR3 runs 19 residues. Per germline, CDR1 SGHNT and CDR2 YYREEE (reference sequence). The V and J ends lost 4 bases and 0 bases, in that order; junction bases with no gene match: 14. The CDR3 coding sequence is TGTGCCAGCAGCCCATCAGGGGAGCGGGAGGCCCTCTCCTACAATGAGCAGTTCTTC. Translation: CASSPSGEREALSYNEQFF.